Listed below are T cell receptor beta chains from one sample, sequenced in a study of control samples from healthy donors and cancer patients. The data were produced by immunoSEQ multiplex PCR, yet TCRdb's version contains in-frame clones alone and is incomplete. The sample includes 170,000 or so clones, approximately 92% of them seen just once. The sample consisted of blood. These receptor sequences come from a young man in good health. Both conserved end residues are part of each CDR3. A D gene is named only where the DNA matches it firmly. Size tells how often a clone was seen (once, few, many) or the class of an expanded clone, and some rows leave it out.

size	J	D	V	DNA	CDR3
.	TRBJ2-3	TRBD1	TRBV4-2	TGTGCCAGCAGCCCCGGACAGGGTTTCGATACGCAGTATTTT	CASSPGQGFDTQYF
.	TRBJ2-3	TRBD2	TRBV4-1	TGCGCCAGCAGCCAAGTCGGACTAGCGGGGGCTGATACGCAGTATTTT	CASSQVGLAGADTQYF
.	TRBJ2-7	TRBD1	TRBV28	TGTGCCACAAATAGGGGGCAGAACTACGAGCAGTACTTC	CATNRGQNYEQYF
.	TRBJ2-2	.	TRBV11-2	TGTGCCAGCAGCTTAGGAGGGTCGGCCGGGGAGCTGTTTTTT	CASSLGGSAGELFF
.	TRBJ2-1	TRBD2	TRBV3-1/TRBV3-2	TGTGCCAGCAGCCCCAGGGGACTAGGTGGCAATGAGCAGTTCTTC	CASSPRGLGGNEQFF
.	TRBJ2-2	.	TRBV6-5	TGTGCCAGCAGTTACTCGAGTATGTCCGGGGAGCTGTTTTTT	CASSYSSMSGELFF
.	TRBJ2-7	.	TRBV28	TGTGCCAGCAGTGGGGGATTCTACGAGCAGTACTTC	CASSGGFYEQYF
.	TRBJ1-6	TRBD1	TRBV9	TGTGCCAGCAGCCAACAGGGGGGGCGGGATAATTCACCCCTCCACTTT	CASSQQGGRDNSPLHF
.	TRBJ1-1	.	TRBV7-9	TGTGCCAGCAGCTTCGGTACCAGGGGCGAGGGATTGAACACTGAAGCTTTCTTT	CASSFGTRGEGLNTEAFF
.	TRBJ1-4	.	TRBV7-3	TGTGCCAGCAGCTTGGGGGCTGGAACTAATGAAAAACTGTTTTTT	CASSLGAGTNEKLFF
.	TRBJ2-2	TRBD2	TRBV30	TGTGCCTGGAGTTCGGGAGGGTGGTACACCGGGGAGCTGTTTTTT	CAWSSGGWYTGELFF
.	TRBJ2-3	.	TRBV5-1	TGCGCCAGCAGCTTGGACGGATTGAGCACAGATACGCAGTATTTT	CASSLDGLSTDTQYF
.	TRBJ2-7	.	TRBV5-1	TGCGCCAGCAGCCCCGTCGCCCCAGGTCGACCCTACGAGCAGTACTTC	CASSPVAPGRPYEQYF
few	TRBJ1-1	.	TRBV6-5	TGTGCCAGCAGTTACTCTAGAAGGAACACTGAAGCTTTCTTT	CASSYSRRNTEAFF
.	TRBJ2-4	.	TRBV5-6	TGTGCCAGCAGCTTGTTTGCAGGGGCGAGGGCCAAAAACATTCAGTACTTC	CASSLFAGARAKNIQYF